This TCR beta chain is drawn from a study of blood T cells in healthy people across ages. At the level of the study: There was about one barcoded beta molecule captured by template switching per two T cells.

The study, taken as a whole, reports: There were more naive CD4+ cells and higher diversity in long-lived donors than in aged donors.

Isolation of PBMCs gave at least 6.5 million cells per sample. Total RNA was extracted at no less than 6 micrograms per sample. Trimming pared 3 bases from V and 8 bases from J, leaving 17 bases between. The V gene's germline CDR1 is SGHNT and CDR2 YYREEE (reference sequence). The CDR3 runs 14 residues. Through a sample-barcoded 5' primer and a J-beta primer mix, a second PCR was run for about 7 to 12 cycles. From the 5' RACE reads, TCRdb called clonotypes with MiXCR, one entry per CDR3 protein. Of 600,000 to 1,000,000 distinct CDR3 sequences in the sample, roughly 60% were seen once. Notes on this clonotype: As yet, its antigen is unknown.

The V call is TRBV5-4, the J call TRBJ1-2; D is unclear. The specimen sequenced was blood. The source of this sequence is a man aged 25-45 years in good health. CDR3 DNA: TGTGCCAGCAGCTGGACCGAGACTATGGGGGGCTACACCTTC. This codes for CASSWTETMGGYTF.